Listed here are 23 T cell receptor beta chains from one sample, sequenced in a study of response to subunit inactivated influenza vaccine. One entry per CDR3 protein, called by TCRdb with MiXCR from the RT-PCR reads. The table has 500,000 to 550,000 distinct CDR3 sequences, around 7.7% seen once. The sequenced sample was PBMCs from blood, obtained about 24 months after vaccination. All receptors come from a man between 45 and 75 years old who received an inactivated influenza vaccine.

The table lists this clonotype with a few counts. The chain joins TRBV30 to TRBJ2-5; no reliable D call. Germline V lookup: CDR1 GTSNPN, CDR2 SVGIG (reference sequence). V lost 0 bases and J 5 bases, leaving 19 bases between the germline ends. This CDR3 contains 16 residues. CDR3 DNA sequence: TGTGCCTGGAGTGTGCCTCGGTCTGCTCCTGGGGAGACCCAGTACTTC. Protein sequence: CAWSVPRSAPGETQYF.

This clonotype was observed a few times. CDR3 sequence reads: CASSLAANSEEKLFF. CDR3 coding DNA: TGCGCCAGCAGCTTGGCGGCGAATTCGGAGGAAAAACTGTTTTTT. V gene TRBV5-1 combines with J gene TRBJ1-4; D not certain. The V and J ends lost 0 bases and 8 bases respectively, with 14 bases between them. This CDR3 spans 15 amino acids. CDR1 and CDR2 (germline): SGHRS, YFSETQ.

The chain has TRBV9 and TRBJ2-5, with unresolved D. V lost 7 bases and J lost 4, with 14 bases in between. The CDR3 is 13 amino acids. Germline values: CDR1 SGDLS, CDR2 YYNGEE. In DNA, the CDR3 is TGTGCCAGCGGTAGTCTGCCGCTAGAGACCCAGTACTTC. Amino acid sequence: CASGSLPLETQYF.

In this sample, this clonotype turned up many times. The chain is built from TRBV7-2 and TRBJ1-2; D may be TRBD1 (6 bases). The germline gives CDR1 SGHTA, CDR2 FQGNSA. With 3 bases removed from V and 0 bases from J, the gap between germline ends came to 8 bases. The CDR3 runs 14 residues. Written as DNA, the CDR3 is TGTGCCAGCAGCTTGGGGACAACTAACTATGGCTACACCTTC. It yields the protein CASSLGTTNYGYTF. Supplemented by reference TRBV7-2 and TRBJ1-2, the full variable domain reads GAGVSQSPSNKVTEKGKDVELRCDPISGHTALYWYRQSLGQGLEFLIYFQGNSAPDKSGLPSDRFSAERTGGSVSTLTIQRTQQEDSAVYLCASSLGTTNYGYTFGSGTRLTVV.

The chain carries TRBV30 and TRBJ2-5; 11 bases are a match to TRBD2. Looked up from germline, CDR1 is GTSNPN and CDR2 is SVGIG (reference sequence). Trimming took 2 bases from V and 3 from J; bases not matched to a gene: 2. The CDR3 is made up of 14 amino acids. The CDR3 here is CAWSLSGGEETQYF. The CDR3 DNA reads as TGTGCCTGGAGTCTTAGCGGGGGGGAAGAGACCCAGTACTTC.

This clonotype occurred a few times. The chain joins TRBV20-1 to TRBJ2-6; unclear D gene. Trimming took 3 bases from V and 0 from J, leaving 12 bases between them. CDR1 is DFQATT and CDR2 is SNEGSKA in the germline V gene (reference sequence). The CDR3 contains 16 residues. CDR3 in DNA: TGCAGTGCTAGCGACCTCAGAGGCTCTGGGGCCAACGTCCTGACTTTC. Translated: CSASDLRGSGANVLTF.

CDR3 coding DNA: TGTGCCAGCAGTTTTTTGAGGCGGACTGCCTACGAGCAGTACTTC. Encoded protein: CASSFLRRTAYEQYF. The genes are TRBV28 and TRBJ2-7, with D possibly matching TRBD2 (5 bases). V was shortened by 3 bases and J by 2 bases, with 14 bases between the two germline ends. The CDR3 runs 15 residues. Germline loops: CDR1 MDHEN, CDR2 SYDVKM.

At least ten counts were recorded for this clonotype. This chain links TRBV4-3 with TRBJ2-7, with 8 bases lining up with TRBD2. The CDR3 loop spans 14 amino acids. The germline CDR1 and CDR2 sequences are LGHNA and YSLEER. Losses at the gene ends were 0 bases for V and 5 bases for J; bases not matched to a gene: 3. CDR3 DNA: TGCGCCAGCAGCCAAGAAGCGGGGGCGAACGAGCAGTACTTC. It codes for CASSQEAGANEQYF.

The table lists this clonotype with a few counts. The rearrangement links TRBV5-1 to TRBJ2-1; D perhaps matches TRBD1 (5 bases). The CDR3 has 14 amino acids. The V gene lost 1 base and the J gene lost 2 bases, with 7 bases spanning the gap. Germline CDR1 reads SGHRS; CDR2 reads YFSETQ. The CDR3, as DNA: TGCGCCAGCAGCTTGCAGGGTCCCTACAATGAGCAGTTCTTC. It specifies CASSLQGPYNEQFF.

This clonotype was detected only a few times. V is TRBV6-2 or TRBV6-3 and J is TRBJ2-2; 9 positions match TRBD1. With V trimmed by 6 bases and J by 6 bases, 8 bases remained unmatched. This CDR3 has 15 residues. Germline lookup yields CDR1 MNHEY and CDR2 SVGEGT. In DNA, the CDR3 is TGTGCCAGCAGGCCCGGGACAGGGTTGTCCGGGGAGCTGTTTTTT. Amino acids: CASRPGTGLSGELFF.

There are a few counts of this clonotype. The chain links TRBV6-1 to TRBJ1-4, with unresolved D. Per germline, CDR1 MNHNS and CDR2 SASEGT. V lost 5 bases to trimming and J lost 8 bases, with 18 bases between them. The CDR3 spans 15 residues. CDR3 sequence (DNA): TGTGCCAGCAGTCCCCCGGGAGGATTCGGCGAAAAACTGTTTTTT. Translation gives CASSPPGGFGEKLFF.

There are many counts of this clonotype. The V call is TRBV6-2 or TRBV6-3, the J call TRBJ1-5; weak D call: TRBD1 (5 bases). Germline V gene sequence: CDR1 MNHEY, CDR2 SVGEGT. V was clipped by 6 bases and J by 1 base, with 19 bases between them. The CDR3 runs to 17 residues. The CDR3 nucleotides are TGTGCCAGCAGCCCTACCACCGGCAGGGTGAGCAATCAGCCCCAGCATTTT. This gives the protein CASSPTTGRVSNQPQHF.

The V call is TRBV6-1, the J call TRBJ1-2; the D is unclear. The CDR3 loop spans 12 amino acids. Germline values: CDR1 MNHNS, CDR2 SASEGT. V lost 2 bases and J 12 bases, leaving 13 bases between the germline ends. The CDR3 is CASSEFAPHNTF. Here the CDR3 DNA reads TGTGCCAGCAGTGAATTTGCGCCCCACAACACCTTC.

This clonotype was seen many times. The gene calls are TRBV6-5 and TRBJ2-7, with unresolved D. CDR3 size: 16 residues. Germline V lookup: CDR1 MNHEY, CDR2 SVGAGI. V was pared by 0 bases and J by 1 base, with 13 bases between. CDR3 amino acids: CASSYSTLSSSYEQYF. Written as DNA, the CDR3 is TGTGCCAGCAGTTACTCGACCCTTTCGAGTTCCTACGAGCAGTACTTC.

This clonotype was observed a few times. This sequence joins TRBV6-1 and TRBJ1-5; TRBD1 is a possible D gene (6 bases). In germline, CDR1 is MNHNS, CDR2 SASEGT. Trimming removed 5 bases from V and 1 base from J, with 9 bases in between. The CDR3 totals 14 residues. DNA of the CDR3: TGTGCCAGCAGTAGGGGGGCGAGCAATCAGCCCCAGCATTTT. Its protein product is CASSRGASNQPQHF.

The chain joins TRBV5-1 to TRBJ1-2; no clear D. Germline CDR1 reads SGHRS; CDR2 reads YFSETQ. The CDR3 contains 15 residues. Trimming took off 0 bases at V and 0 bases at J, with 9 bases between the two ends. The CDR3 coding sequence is TGCGCCAGCAGCTTGGAAGGGAAGGCTAACTATGGCTACACCTTC. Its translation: CASSLEGKANYGYTF.

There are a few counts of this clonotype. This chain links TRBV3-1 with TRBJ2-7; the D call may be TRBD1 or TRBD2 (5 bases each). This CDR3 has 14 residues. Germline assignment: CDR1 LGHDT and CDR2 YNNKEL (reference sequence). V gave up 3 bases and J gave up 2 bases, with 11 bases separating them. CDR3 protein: CASSQGGGTYEQYF. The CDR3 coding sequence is TGTGCCAGCAGCCAGGGTGGGGGAACCTACGAGCAGTACTTC.

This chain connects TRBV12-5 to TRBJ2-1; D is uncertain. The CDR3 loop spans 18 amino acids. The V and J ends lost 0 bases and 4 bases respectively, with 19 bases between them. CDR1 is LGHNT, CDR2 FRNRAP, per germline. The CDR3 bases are TGTGCTAGTGGTTTGGTAATAGGAGCGAATCTCGGTTACAATGAGCAGTTCTTC. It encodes CASGLVIGANLGYNEQFF.

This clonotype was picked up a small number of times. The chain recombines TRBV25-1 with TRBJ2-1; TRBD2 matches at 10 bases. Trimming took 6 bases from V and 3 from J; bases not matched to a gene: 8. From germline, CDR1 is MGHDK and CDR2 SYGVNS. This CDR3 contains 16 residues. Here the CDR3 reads CASSQTSGWLYNEQFF. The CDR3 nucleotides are TGTGCCAGCAGCCAGACTAGCGGGTGGCTCTACAATGAGCAGTTCTTC.

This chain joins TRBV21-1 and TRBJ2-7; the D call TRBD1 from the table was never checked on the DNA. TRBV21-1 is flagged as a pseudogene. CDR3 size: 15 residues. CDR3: CASSKNTGRSYEQYF. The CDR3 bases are TGTGCCAGCAGCAAAAATACAGGGCGTTCCTACGAGCAGTACTTC.

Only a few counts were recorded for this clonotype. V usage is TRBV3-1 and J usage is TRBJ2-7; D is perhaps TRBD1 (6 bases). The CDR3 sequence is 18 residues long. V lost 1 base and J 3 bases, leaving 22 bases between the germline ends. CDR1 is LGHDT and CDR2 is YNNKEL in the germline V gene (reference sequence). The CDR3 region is CASSQVQGHGSTLYEQYF. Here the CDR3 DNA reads TGTGCCAGCAGCCAAGTTCAGGGACACGGGTCAACTCTCTACGAGCAGTACTTC.

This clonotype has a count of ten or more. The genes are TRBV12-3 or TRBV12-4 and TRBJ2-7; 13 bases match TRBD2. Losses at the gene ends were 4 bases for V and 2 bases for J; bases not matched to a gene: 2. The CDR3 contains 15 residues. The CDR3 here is CASSYGLAGAYEQYF. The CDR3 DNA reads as TGTGCCAGCAGTTACGGACTAGCGGGAGCCTACGAGCAGTACTTC.

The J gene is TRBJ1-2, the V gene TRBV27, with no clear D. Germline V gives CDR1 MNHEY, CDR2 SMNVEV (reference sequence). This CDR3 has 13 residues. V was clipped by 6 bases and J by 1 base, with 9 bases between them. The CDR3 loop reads CASSSHINYGYTF. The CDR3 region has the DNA TGTGCCAGCAGCTCCCACATTAACTATGGCTACACCTTC.